This passage covers 5 T cell receptor beta chains from one sample sequenced in a study of Ad26.COV2.S vaccination and SARS-CoV-2 variants. Described treatment: around 19 received Ad26.COV2.S at low or high dose, single or two shots; 5 received placebo; per-sample allocation not given. Sampling happened 63 days after the first vaccine or placebo injection. The table came from immunoSEQ multiplex PCR; TCRdb's copy has only in-frame clones and leaves some out. The table includes about 440,000 clones, about 90% detected once. The specimen was peripheral blood, collected in a trial of Ad26.COV2.S vaccine versus placebo. The receptors come from a person aged 18-60 years who received the Ad26.COV2.S COVID-19 vaccine or a placebo.

This chain uses TRBV2 with TRBJ1-4; no clear D gene. The length of the CDR3 is 11 residues. Trimming removed 8 bases at V and 8 bases at J, with 9 bases between. Germline V lookup: CDR1 SNHLY, CDR2 FYNNEI. The CDR3 protein is CASFGKEKLFF. DNA of the CDR3: TGTGCCAGCTTCGGGAAAGAAAAACTGTTTTTT.

The chain links TRBV5-1 to TRBJ2-1; D may be TRBD1 or TRBD2 (5 bases each). Germline CDR1 and CDR2: SGHRS and YFSETQ. Deletions cut 4 bases from V and 9 bases from J, with 17 bases between. The CDR3 has 14 amino acids. The CDR3 region is CASSVGSTGGEQFF. As DNA, the CDR3 is TGCGCCAGCAGCGTAGGGTCCACTGGGGGTGAGCAGTTCTTC.

The chain links TRBV7-8 to TRBJ2-7, with a possible D match to TRBD1 (6 bases). Germline V gene lookup returns CDR1 SGHVS and CDR2 FQNEAQ. The CDR3 runs 16 residues. V shed 1 base and J shed 6 bases, with 19 bases lying between them. CDR3 DNA sequence: TGTGCCAGCAGCTTAGATTCAGGGGCAACTCTTCTCGAGCAGTACTTC. Amino acids: CASSLDSGATLLEQYF.

The chain has TRBV28 and TRBJ1-1; unclear D gene. This CDR3 has 18 residues. Germline lookup yields CDR1 MDHEN and CDR2 SYDVKM. Trimming removed 2 bases at V and 4 bases at J, with 23 bases between. The CDR3 DNA follows: TGTGCCAGCAGTTTAATGAATTTAGTTGAAGGGATAAGCACTGAAGCTTTCTTT. Translating it yields CASSLMNLVEGISTEAFF.

This sequence joins TRBV7-2 and TRBJ1-5; 10 bases agree with TRBD1. V was clipped by 4 bases and J by 6 bases; unmatched bases: 9. The CDR3 loop spans 16 amino acids. The germline V gene has CDR1 SGHTA and CDR2 FQGNSA. CDR3 nucleotides: TGTGCCAGCAGCTCCCGCAGCCGGGACAGGGGTCAGCCCCAGCATTTT. This codes for CASSSRSRDRGQPQHF.